Detailed here is one T cell receptor (beta chain). The record originates from a study of shared T cell receptors in the human thymus. The germline V gene has CDR1 PRHDT and CDR2 FYEKMQ (reference sequence). The CDR3 contains 13 residues. V lost 5 bases to trimming and J lost 6 bases, with 14 bases between them. This table comes from immunoSEQ multiplex PCR, and its TCRdb copy is limited to in-frame clones, with some not included. The sample yields around 340,000 clones, 95% seen once. The chain joins TRBV13 to TRBJ2-7, with D possibly TRBD1 on 5 matching bases. The sequence was collected from a human donor. Material for sequencing was thymocytes. This chain's CDR3 is CASSHSQGSEQYF. CDR3 DNA: TGTGCCAGCAGCCATAGCCAGGGCAGCGAGCAGTACTTC.